This T cell receptor beta chain was recovered during a study of neurological immune-mediated disorders. Ten or more counts support this clonotype. Its specificity is unknown. The study's findings and limits: In HTLV-1-associated myelopathy, TCR clonal expansion was greatest, and in multiple sclerosis it was least, below healthy controls.

The time point here: technical triplicate 1. Stored at -80 C, 2 million PBMCs were the source of the unsorted libraries. The cDNA came from 5'RACE, which used 10-nucleotide random UMIs. Sequencing runs each generated in excess of 160 million TCR-beta sequences derived from 15-18 subjects. One entry per CDR3 protein results from TCRdb running MiXCR on the 5' RACE reads. This table holds tens of thousands of distinct CDR3 sequences, around 10% found once. This CDR3 is built from 15 residues. Germline V gives CDR1 SGHRS, CDR2 YFSETQ. J lost 7 bases, V lost 5 bases, and 9 bases had no gene match. This clonotype was sampled from a man aged 55 to 70 with HTLV-1-associated myelopathy (HAM/TSP). The chain has TRBV5-1 and TRBJ1-6; TRBD1 aligns across 7 bases. Sequences were obtained from PBMCs. This CDR3 reads CASRLKTGENSPLHF. For the CDR3, the DNA is TGCGCCAGCAGGCTTAAAACAGGGGAAAATTCACCCCTCCACTTT.